These 3 T cell receptor beta chains share one sample of origin, sequenced in a study of tumor and adjacent non-tumor tissue in lung cancer. TCRbeta libraries were built with three rounds of nested PCR, modified from ARM-PCR. A single record per CDR3 protein comes from TCRdb applying MiXCR to the multiplex PCR reads. The repertoire includes under 150,000 distinct CDR3 sequences, approximately 66% of them detected once, and roughly 20% sits in the top ten. The template was RNA from unsorted bulk tissue. The sequencing sample was made of lung tumor tissue. These receptors were taken from a man between 60 and 75 years old with small cell lung cancer.

CDR3 nucleotides: TGTGCCAGCAGCGTAGGGGTGAACACCGGGGAGCTGTTTTTT. Translated: CASSVGVNTGELFF. This chain uses TRBV7-3 with TRBJ2-2; perhaps TRBD1 as D (5 bases). This CDR3 contains 14 residues. The V end was cut by 5 bases, the J end by 1 base, with 8 bases between. Germline V lookup: CDR1 SGHTA, CDR2 FQGTGA.

The chain has TRBV11-2 and TRBJ2-3; no reliable D call. CDR3 length: 13 amino acids. Trimming took 1 base from V and 13 from J, leaving 15 bases between them. Per germline, CDR1 SGHAT and CDR2 FQNNGV. CDR3 bases: TGTGCCAGCAGCTTAGCGGGTGAAACAGATAAGTATTTT. Translated: CASSLAGETDKYF.

The chain links TRBV6-1 to TRBJ2-7; D perhaps matches TRBD1 (5 bases). CDR1 is MNHNS and CDR2 is SASEGT in the germline V gene. The CDR3 has 15 amino acids. Trimming shortened V by 0 bases and J by 7 bases, and 16 bases separated the two germline ends. The DNA for the CDR3 is TGTGCCAGCAGTGAAGCCAGGGCGGCTTCCCGGGAGCAGTACTTC. This codes for CASSEARAASREQYF.